A selection of T cell receptor beta chains follows, all from one sample in a study of naive and memory T cell subsets. TCRdb independently ran MiXCR on the UMI-ligation and nested PCR reads; one entry per CDR3 protein. The profile shows under 150,000 distinct CDR3 sequences, roughly a fifth of them singletons. Sequencing was performed on naive CD8+ T cells from blood. These receptors were taken from a human donor in good health. Both conserved end residues are part of each CDR3. Each record gives: V gene, J gene, clone size, D gene, CDR3 protein, CDR3 DNA. The D gene is left open where the match is weak. Clone size is stated in some rows and not others, as once, few, many or a class when expanded.

TRBV28	TRBJ2-7	few	TRBD1	CASSQTGDSYEQYF	TGTGCCAGCAGCCAAACAGGGGACTCCTACGAGCAGTACTTC
TRBV5-3	TRBJ2-1	.	TRBD2	CARILPGRLARYNEQFF	TGTGCCAGAATCCTTCCCGGAAGACTAGCGAGGTACAATGAGCAGTTCTTC
TRBV9	TRBJ2-1	.	.	CASSVGSNEQFF	TGTGCCAGCAGCGTAGGGAGTAATGAGCAGTTCTTC
TRBV9	TRBJ2-2	few	TRBD2	CASSEPGLGNTGELFF	TGTGCCAGCAGCGAGCCGGGACTAGGGAACACCGGGGAGCTGTTTTTT
TRBV27	TRBJ2-1	.	TRBD1	CASSWGTGMYEQFF	TGTGCCAGCAGTTGGGGGACAGGGATGTATGAGCAGTTCTTC
TRBV7-2	TRBJ2-3	.	TRBD2	CASSLLAGGRTDTQYF	TGTGCCAGCAGCTTACTAGCGGGCGGACGGACAGATACGCAGTATTTT
TRBV28	TRBJ1-1	.	.	CASSSRWREAFF	TGTGCCAGCAGCTCCCGATGGAGAGAAGCTTTCTTT
TRBV3-1	TRBJ1-2	.	.	CASSQGVGYDYGYTF	TGTGCCAGCAGCCAGGGGGTGGGGTACGACTATGGCTACACCTTC
TRBV3-1	TRBJ2-5	many	TRBD2	CASSQVATSEGIETQYF	TGTGCCAGCAGCCAAGTGGCGACTAGCGAGGGGATCGAGACCCAGTACTTC
TRBV19	TRBJ2-1	.	TRBD2	CTSSTGLAGYNEQFF	TGTACCAGTAGCACTGGACTAGCGGGATACAATGAGCAGTTCTTC
TRBV12-3/TRBV12-4	TRBJ2-7	few	TRBD1	CASGGQGPYEQYF	TGTGCCAGCGGAGGACAGGGACCCTACGAGCAGTACTTC
TRBV6-5	TRBJ1-6	few	TRBD1	CASSYSRDRGTYNSPLHF	TGTGCCAGCAGTTACTCCCGGGACAGGGGAACCTATAATTCACCCCTCCACTTT
TRBV28	TRBJ1-4	.	TRBD1	CASSFDVTGYEKLFF	TGTGCCAGCAGTTTTGATGTGACAGGGTATGAAAAACTGTTTTTT
TRBV28	TRBJ2-7	.	.	CASSFTASYEQYF	TGTGCCAGCAGTTTTACAGCCTCCTACGAGCAGTACTTC
TRBV29-1	TRBJ2-7	many	TRBD1	CSVEGQGTYEQYF	TGCAGCGTCGAGGGACAGGGAACCTACGAGCAGTACTTC
TRBV7-9	TRBJ2-1	many	.	CASSRSGSYNEQFF	TGTGCCAGCAGCCGCAGCGGCTCCTACAATGAGCAGTTCTTC
TRBV5-1	TRBJ2-2	.	.	CASSWADNTGELFF	TGCGCCAGCAGCTGGGCTGATAACACCGGGGAGCTGTTTTTT
TRBV7-2	TRBJ2-1	.	TRBD1	CASSSGRDRVFDEQFF	TGTGCCAGCAGCTCTGGGCGGGACAGGGTTTTCGATGAGCAGTTCTTC
TRBV27	TRBJ1-6	.	.	CASSPVGGTSPLHF	TGTGCCAGCAGCCCTGTCGGGGGCACTTCACCCCTCCACTTT
TRBV30	TRBJ1-1	.	.	CAWSKLVQGPNTEAFF	TGTGCCTGGAGTAAGCTGGTGCAGGGGCCGAACACTGAAGCTTTCTTT